This TCR beta chain appears in the sequencing data of a study of blood T cell repertoires in COVID-19. Study in general: Material from acute and convalescent COVID-19 was sourced from the United States, Italy and Spain.

CDR1 and CDR2 from the germline V gene are MDHEN and SYDVKM. V trimming: 5 bases; J trimming: 6 bases; junction bases outside the gene matches: 15. The CDR3 is 16 amino acids. As processed by the authors: Nucleated cell counts were estimated from reference gene primer amplification. Profiling relied on immunoSEQ multiplex PCR, and the TCRdb table lists in-frame clones only, not all of them. That table gives V, J and clone size, and the DNA gave D and trimming. The data hold more than 70,000 clones, with 75% to 90% observed a single time. The sample consisted of peripheral blood. This rearrangement joins TRBV28 to TRBJ1-2, with 7 bases lining up with TRBD1. The clonotype was recovered from an elderly man with active or convalescent COVID-19. CDR3 loop: CASSPRTGPPGDGYTF. CDR3 bases: TGTGCCAGCAGTCCTCGGACAGGACCGCCAGGGGATGGCTACACCTTC.